The 5 T cell receptor beta chains in this list originate from one sample, sequenced in a study of cytomegalovirus exposure and HLA in healthy donors. Primers for the PCR totalled 60 Vbeta and 13 Jbeta. TCRdb keeps only in-frame clones here, not all; method: immunoSEQ multiplex PCR. This sample has approximately 130,000 clones, with around 82% found just once. Sequenced material: PBMCs. These receptors all stem from a man in his fifties in good health and CMV-seronegative.

The rearrangement links TRBV27 to TRBJ2-1; 9 positions match TRBD1. The germline gives CDR1 MNHEY, CDR2 SMNVEV (reference sequence). The CDR3 totals 15 residues. The V and J ends lost 5 bases and 9 bases, in that order; junction bases with no gene match: 11. CDR3 DNA: TGTGCCAGCAGTAGTAACAGGGGGCTTTCTCGTGAGCAGTTCTTC. Translated, it gives CASSSNRGLSREQFF.

The chain recombines TRBV10-3 with TRBJ2-3, with D unclear. V was shortened by 3 bases and J by 1 base, with 8 bases between the two germline ends. The CDR3 has 14 amino acids. Germline lookup yields CDR1 ENHRY and CDR2 SYGVKD. CDR3 sequence (DNA): TGTGCCATCAGTGATAGAAGCGGCACAGATACGCAGTATTTT. This codes for CAISDRSGTDTQYF.

CDR3 sequence: CASRYSNQPQHF. The CDR3, as DNA: TGTGCCAGCAGGTATAGCAATCAGCCCCAGCATTTT. J is TRBJ1-5 and V is TRBV6-1; D unclear. The CDR3 consists of 12 residues. The V gene lost 6 bases and the J gene lost 0 bases, with 3 bases spanning the gap. CDR1 MNHNS and CDR2 SASEGT come from the germline V gene.

The rearrangement joins TRBV7-2 to TRBJ1-1; 9 bases fit TRBD1. CDR1 is SGHTA and CDR2 is FQGNSA in the germline V gene. The CDR3 is made up of 15 amino acids. With V trimmed by 2 bases and J by 1 base, 2 bases remained unmatched. The CDR3 protein is CASSLTGQGNTEAFF. CDR3 DNA: TGTGCCAGCAGCTTAACGGGACAGGGGAACACTGAAGCTTTCTTT.

The chain combines TRBV7-2 with TRBJ2-1, with a tentative D call TRBD2 (6 bases). CDR3 length: 14 amino acids. V was pared by 1 base and J by 6 bases, with 10 bases between. Germline assignment: CDR1 SGHTA and CDR2 FQGNSA. CDR3 amino acids: CASSLGILANEQFF. The CDR3 bases are TGTGCCAGCAGCTTAGGGATACTAGCCAATGAGCAGTTCTTC. Based on the CDR3 plus reference TRBV7-2 and TRBJ2-1, the full variable domain is GAGVSQSPSNKVTEKGKDVELRCDPISGHTALYWYRQSLGQGLEFLIYFQGNSAPDKSGLPSDRFSAERTGGSVSTLTIQRTQQEDSAVYLCASSLGILANEQFFGPGTRLTVL.